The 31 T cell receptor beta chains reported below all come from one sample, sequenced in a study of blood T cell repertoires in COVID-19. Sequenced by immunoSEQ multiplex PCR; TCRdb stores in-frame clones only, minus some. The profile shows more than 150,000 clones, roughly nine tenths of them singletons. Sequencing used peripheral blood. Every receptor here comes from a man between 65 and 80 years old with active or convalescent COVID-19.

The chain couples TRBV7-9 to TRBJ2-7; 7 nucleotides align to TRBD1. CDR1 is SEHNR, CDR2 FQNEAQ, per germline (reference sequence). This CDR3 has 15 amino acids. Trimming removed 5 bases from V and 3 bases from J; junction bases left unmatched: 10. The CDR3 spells CASSPTGTALYEQYF. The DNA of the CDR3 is TGTGCCAGCAGCCCAACCGGGACAGCGCTCTACGAGCAGTACTTC.

The CDR3 nucleotides are TGTGCCAGGAATGCCGGGACAACTAACGGGGAGCTGTTTTTT. Translation gives CARNAGTTNGELFF. This chain uses TRBV2 with TRBJ2-2; a weak D match, TRBD1 (6 bases). Deletions cut 9 bases from V and 7 bases from J, with 18 bases between. The germline CDR1 and CDR2 sequences are SNHLY and FYNNEI. This CDR3 region has 14 residues.

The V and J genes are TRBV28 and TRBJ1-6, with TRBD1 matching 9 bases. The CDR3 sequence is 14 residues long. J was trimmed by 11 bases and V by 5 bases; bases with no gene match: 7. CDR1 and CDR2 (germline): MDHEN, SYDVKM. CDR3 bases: TGTGCCAGCAGTGAACAGGGGGCTTCGGCACCCCTCCACTTT. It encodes CASSEQGASAPLHF.

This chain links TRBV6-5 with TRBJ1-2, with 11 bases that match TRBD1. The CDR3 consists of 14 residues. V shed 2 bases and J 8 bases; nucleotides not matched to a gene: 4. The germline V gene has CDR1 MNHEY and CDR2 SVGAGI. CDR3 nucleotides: TGTGCCAGCAGTTACGGGGGACAGGGGGGAGGCTACACCTTC. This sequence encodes CASSYGGQGGGYTF.

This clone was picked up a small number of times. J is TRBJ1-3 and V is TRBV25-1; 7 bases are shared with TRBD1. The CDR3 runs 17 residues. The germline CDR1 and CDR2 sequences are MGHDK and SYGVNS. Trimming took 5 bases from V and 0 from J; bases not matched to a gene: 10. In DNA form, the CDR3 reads TGTGCCAGCAGTCAGCCCCGGGACAGCAGCTCTGGAAACACCATATATTTT. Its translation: CASSQPRDSSSGNTIYF.

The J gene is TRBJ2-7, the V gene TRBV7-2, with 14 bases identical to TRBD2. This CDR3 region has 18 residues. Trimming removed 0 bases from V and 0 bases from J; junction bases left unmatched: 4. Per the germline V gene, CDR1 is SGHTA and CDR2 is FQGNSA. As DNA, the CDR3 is TGTGCCAGCAGCTTAGCGACTAGCGGGAGGGCCTACTCCTACGAGCAGTACTTC. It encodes CASSLATSGRAYSYEQYF.

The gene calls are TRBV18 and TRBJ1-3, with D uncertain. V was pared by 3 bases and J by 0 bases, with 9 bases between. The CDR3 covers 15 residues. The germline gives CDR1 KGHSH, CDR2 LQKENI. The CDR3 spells CASSPVTSSGNTIYF. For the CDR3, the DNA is TGTGCCAGCTCACCGGTCACAAGCTCTGGAAACACCATATATTTT.

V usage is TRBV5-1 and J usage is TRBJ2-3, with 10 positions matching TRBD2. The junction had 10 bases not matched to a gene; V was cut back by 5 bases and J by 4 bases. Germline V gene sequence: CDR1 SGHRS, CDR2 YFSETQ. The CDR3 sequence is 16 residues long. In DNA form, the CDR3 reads TGCGCCAGCAGTCCCCCTAGCGGGAGCACGGCAGATACGCAGTATTTT. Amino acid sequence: CASSPPSGSTADTQYF.

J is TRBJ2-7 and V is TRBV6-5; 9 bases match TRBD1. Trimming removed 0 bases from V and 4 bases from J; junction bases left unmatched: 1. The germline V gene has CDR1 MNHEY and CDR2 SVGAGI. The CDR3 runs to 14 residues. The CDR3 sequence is CASSYSDRGYEQYF. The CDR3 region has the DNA TGTGCCAGCAGTTACTCGGACAGGGGTTACGAGCAGTACTTC.

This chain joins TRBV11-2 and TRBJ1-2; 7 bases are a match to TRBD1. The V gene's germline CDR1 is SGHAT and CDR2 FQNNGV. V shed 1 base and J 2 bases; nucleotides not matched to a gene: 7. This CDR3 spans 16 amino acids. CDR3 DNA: TGTGCCAGCAGCTTAGGGGGAACGGGACAGAACTATGGCTACACCTTC. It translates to CASSLGGTGQNYGYTF. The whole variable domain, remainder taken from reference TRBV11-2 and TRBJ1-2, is EAGVAQSPRYKIIEKRQSVAFWCNPISGHATLYWYQQILGQGPKLLIQFQNNGVVDDSQLPKDRFSAERLKGVDSTLKIQPAKLEDSAVYLCASSLGGTGQNYGYTFGSGTRLTVV.

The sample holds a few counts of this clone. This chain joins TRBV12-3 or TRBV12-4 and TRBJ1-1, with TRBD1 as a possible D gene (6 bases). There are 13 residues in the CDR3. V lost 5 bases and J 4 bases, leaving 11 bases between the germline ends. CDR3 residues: CASSSRGPTEAFF. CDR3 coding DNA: TGTGCCAGCAGTAGCAGGGGCCCCACTGAAGCTTTCTTT.

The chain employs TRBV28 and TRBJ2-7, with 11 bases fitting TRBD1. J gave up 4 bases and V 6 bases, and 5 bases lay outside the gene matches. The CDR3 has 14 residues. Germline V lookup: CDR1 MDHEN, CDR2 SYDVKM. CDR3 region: CASSRTGGLYEQYF. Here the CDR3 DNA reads TGTGCCAGCAGCAGGACAGGGGGCTTGTACGAGCAGTACTTC.

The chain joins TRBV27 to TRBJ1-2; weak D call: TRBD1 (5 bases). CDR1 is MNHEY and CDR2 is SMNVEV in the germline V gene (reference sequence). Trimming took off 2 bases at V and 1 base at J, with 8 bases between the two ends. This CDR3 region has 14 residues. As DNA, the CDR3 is TGTGCCAGCAGTTTAGGGGGAGGTAACTATGGCTACACCTTC. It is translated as CASSLGGGNYGYTF.

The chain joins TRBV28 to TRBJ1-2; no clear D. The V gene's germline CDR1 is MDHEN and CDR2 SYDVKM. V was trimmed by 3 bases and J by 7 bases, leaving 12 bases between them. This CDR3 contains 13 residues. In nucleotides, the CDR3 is TGTGCCAGCAGTTTTAACGGGATTCGTGGCTACACCTTC. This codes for CASSFNGIRGYTF.

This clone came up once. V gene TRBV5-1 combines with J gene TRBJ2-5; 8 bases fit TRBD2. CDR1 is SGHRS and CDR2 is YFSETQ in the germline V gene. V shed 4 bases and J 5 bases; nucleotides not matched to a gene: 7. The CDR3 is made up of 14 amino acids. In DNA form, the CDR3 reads TGCGCCAGCAGCCCCGGGACTAGTGGTGAGACCCAGTACTTC. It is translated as CASSPGTSGETQYF.

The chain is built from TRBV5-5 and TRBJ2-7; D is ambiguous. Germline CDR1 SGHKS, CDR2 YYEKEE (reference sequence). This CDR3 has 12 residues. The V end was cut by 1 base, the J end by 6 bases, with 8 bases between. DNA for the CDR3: TGTGCCAGCAGCTTGTATGCTAGCGAGCAGTACTTC. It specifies CASSLYASEQYF.

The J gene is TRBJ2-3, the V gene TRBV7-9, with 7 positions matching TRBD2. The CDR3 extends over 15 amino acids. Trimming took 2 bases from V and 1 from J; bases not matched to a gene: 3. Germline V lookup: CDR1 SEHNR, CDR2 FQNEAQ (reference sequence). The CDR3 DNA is TGTGCCAGCAGCTTATCCAGCGGGGGCACAGATACGCAGTATTTT. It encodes CASSLSSGGTDTQYF.

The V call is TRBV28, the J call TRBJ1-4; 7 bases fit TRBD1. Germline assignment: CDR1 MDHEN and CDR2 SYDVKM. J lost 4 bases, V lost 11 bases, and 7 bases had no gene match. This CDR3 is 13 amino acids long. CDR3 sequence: CAARQGGNEKLFF. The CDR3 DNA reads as TGTGCCGCTAGACAGGGTGGTAATGAAAAACTGTTTTTT.

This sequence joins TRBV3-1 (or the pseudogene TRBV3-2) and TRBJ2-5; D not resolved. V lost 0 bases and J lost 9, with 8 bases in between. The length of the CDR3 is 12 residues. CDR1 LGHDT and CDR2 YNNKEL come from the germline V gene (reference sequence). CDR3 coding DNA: TGTGCCAGCAGCCAAGATTATGACTCCCAGTACTTC. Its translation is CASSQDYDSQYF.

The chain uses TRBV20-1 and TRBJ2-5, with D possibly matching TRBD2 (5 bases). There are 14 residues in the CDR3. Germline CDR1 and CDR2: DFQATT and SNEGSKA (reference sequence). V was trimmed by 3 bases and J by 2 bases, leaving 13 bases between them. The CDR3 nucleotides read TGCAGTGCTAGTCTTGGCGGGCCTCAAGAGACCCAGTACTTC. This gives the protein CSASLGGPQETQYF.

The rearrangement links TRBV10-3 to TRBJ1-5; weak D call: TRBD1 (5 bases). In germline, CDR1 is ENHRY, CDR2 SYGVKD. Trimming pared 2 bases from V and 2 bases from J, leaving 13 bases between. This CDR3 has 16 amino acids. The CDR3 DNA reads TGTGCCATCAGTGAGAGGCAGGGTGGGCGCAATCAGCCCCAGCATTTT. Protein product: CAISERQGGRNQPQHF.

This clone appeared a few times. Here the CDR3 DNA reads TGTGCCAGCAGTTACGACGGACAGGGGGCGAGATTTAACTACAATGAGCAGTTCTTC. Amino acid sequence: CASSYDGQGARFNYNEQFF. The V call is TRBV6-2 or TRBV6-3, the J call TRBJ2-1, with TRBD1 matching 11 bases. After removal of 2 bases from V and 3 bases from J, the junction contained 12 bases not matched to a gene. CDR3 size: 19 residues. Looked up from germline, CDR1 is MNHEY and CDR2 is SVGEGT.

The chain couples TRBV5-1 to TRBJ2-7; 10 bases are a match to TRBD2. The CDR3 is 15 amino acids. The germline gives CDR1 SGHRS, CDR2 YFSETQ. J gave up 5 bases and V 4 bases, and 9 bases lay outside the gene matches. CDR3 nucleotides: TGCGCCAGCAGCCTGGAGCGGGGGGGCCTCGACGAGCAGTACTTC. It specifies CASSLERGGLDEQYF.

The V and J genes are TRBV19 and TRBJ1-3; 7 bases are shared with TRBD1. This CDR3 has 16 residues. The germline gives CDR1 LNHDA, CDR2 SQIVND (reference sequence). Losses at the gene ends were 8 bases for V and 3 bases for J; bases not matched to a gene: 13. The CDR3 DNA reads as TGTGCCAGTTTCTCAACCGGGACAGAATATGGAAACACCATATATTTT. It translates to CASFSTGTEYGNTIYF.

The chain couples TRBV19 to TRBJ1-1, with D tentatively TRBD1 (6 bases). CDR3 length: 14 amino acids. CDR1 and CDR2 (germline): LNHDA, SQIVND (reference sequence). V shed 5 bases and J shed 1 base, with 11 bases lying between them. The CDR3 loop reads CASSGPGQNTEAFF. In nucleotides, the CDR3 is TGTGCCAGTAGTGGACCGGGACAGAACACTGAAGCTTTCTTT.

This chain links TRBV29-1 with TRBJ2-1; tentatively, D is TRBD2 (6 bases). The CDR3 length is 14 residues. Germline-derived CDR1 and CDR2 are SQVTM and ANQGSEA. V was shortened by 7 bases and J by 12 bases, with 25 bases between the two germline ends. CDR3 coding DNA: TGCAGCGGCGAACTAGCCTCCCTTACCGGCGGGCAGTTCTTC. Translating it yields CSGELASLTGGQFF.

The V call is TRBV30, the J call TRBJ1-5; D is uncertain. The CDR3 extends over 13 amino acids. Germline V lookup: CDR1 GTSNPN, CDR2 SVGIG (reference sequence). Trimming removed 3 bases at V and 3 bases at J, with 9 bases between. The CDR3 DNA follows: TGTGCCTGGAGCGTGAGGGACAATCAGCCCCAGCATTTT. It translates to CAWSVRDNQPQHF.

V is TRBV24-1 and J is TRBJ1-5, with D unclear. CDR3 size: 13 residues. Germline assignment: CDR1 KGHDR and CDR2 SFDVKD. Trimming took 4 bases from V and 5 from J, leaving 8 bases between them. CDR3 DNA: TGTGCCACCAGTGAGCGAATAGATCAGCCCCAGCATTTT. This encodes CATSERIDQPQHF.

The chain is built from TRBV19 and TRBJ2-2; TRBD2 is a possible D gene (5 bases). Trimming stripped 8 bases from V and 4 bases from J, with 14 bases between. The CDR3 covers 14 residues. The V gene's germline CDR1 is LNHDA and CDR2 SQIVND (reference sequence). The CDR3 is CASASVEGTGELFF. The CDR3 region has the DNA TGTGCCAGTGCCTCCGTTGAGGGCACCGGGGAGCTGTTTTTT.

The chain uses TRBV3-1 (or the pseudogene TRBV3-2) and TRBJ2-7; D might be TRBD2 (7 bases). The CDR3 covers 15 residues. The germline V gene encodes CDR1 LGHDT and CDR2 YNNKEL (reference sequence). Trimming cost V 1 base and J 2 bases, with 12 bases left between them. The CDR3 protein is CASSQVGGGTYEQYF. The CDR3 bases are TGTGCCAGCAGCCAAGTGGGAGGGGGGACCTACGAGCAGTACTTC.

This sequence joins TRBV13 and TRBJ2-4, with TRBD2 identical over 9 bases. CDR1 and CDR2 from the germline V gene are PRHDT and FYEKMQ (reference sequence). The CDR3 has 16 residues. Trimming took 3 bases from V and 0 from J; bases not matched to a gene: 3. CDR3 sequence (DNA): TGTGCCAGCAGCTTCCTTAGCGGGAGAGCCAAAAACATTCAGTACTTC. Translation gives CASSFLSGRAKNIQYF.